Below are 3 T cell receptor beta chains sequenced from a single sample in a study of T cell repertoires in cytomegalovirus infection. These TCRs' antigens remain unknown. One entry per CDR3 protein, called by TCRdb with MiXCR from the reads. The sample gives under 450,000 distinct CDR3 sequences, about a third of which show up once; approximately 13% is in the top ten. The sample was cultured PBMCs, taken from culture after CMV antigen stimulation. The receptors were gathered from a human donor in good health (CMV status not recorded). Some clones in this sample may be carry-over from other donors' samples.

The chain joins TRBV15 to TRBJ2-5, with 8 bases identical to TRBD2. The V and J ends lost 0 bases and 5 bases, in that order; junction bases with no gene match: 11. This CDR3 comprises 17 residues. The germline V gene encodes CDR1 LNHNV and CDR2 YYDKDF (reference sequence). The CDR3 DNA sequence: TGTGCCACCAGCAGAGATTCTCCGGGAGGGCCAGATGAGACCCAGTACTTC. This translates into CATSRDSPGGPDETQYF.

The chain is built from TRBV7-6 and TRBJ2-1; D not resolved. This CDR3 is 14 amino acids long. Germline V gene lookup returns CDR1 SGHVS and CDR2 FNYEAQ. Trimming stripped 0 bases from V and 6 bases from J, with 9 bases between. The CDR3 DNA sequence: TGTGCCAGCAGCTTAGCTTCGACTGTCAATGAGCAGTTCTTC. This codes for CASSLASTVNEQFF.

V and J are TRBV10-2 and TRBJ2-5; 8 nucleotides align to TRBD1. This CDR3 region has 14 residues. Germline V gives CDR1 WSHSY, CDR2 SAAADI. The junction had 6 bases not matched to a gene; V was cut back by 4 bases and J by 5 bases. The CDR3 DNA sequence: TGCGCCAGCAGTGGCGACAGGGGTTATGAGACCCAGTACTTC. Translated: CASSGDRGYETQYF.